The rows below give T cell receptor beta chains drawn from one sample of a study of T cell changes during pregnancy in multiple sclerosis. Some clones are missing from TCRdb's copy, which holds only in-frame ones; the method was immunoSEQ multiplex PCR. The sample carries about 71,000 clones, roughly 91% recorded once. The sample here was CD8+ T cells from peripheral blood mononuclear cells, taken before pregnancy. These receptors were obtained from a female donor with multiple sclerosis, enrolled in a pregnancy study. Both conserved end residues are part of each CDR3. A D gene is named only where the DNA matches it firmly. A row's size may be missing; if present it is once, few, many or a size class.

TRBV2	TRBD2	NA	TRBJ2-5	TGTGCCAGCAGTGAAGCGGGACTAGCGGGGGGGCGGTATAGAGAGACCCAGTACTTC	CASSEAGLAGGRYRETQYF
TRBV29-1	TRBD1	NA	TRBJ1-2	TGCAGCGTAGAATCCGGGACAGGGTTTACCTATGGCTACACCTTC	CSVESGTGFTYGYTF
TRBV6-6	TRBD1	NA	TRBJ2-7	TGTGCCAGCCTACAGGGGAACGAGCAGTACTTC	CASLQGNEQYF
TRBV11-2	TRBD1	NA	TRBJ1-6	TGTGCCAGCAGCTTAGGGGACAGACTTTCCTATAATTCACCCCTCCACTTT	CASSLGDRLSYNSPLHF
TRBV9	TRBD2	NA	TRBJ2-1	TGTGCCAGCAGCGCCCCAGGACTAGCGGGGATCTACAATGAGCAGTTCTTC	CASSAPGLAGIYNEQFF
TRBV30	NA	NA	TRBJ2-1	TGTGCCTGGAAAACGGGAAGTGAGCAGTTCTTC	CAWKTGSEQFF
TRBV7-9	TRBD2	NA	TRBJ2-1	TGTGCCAGCAGCCCTCGGACTAGCGGGGGGAGCTCCTACAATGAGCAGTTCTTC	CASSPRTSGGSSYNEQFF
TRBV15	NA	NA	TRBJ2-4	TGTGCCACCAGCAGAGATCTAGGGGGGGTCAGCATTCAGTACTTC	CATSRDLGGVSIQYF
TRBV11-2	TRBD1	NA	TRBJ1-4	TGTGCCAGCAGCAGGACAGGGAATGAGGGTGAAAAACTGTTTTTT	CASSRTGNEGEKLFF
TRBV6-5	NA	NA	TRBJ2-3	TGTGCCAGCAGTTACTCAGGGACAATCACAGATACGCAGTATTTT	CASSYSGTITDTQYF
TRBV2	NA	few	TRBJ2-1	TGTGCCCAGGGAAGCTCCTACAATGAGCAGTTCTTC	CAQGSSYNEQFF
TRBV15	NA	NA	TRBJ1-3	TGTGCCACCAGCAGCCCGGAGGCCCACTCTGGAAACACCATATATTTT	CATSSPEAHSGNTIYF
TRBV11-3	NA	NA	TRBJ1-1	TGTGCCAGCAGCCCAGGGTCCGGATCGGACACTGAAGCTTTCTTT	CASSPGSGSDTEAFF
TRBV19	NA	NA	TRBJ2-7	TGTGCCAGTAGTATATCTGCAGGGAACCACTCCTACGAGCAGTACTTC	CASSISAGNHSYEQYF
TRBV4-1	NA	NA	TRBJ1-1	TGCGCCAGCAGCTTAACGTGGGGGGGCACGGGAACTGAAGCTTTCTTT	CASSLTWGGTGTEAFF
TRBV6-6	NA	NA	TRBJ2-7	TGTGCCAGCAGTTACTCTGGAGGGAGCTACGAGCAGTACTTC	CASSYSGGSYEQYF
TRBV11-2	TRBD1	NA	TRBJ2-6	TGTGCCAGCAGCTTAGTCTACAGGGGCTCTGGGGCCAACGTCCTGACTTTC	CASSLVYRGSGANVLTF